This record covers a single T cell receptor (beta chain). A second about 7 to 12 cycle PCR used barcoded and J-beta primers. One entry per CDR3 protein, called by TCRdb with MiXCR from the 5' RACE reads. The data contain 1 million or so distinct CDR3 sequences, around 43% of them seen just once; the ten biggest clones take up under 20%. The data derive from a study of blood T cells in healthy people across ages. CDR1 is KGHSH and CDR2 is LQKENI in the germline V gene. V lost 4 bases and J lost 3, with 10 bases in between. CDR3 length: 13 amino acids. The sequence was obtained from a woman in her fifties or sixties in good health. The sequenced sample consisted of blood. The rearrangement uses TRBV18 and TRBJ2-7, with a tentative D call TRBD1 (5 bases). In DNA, the CDR3 is TGTGCCAGCTCACGAAGCAGGGACTACGAGCAGTACTTC. It yields the protein CASSRSRDYEQYF.